Listed below are T cell receptor beta chains from one sample, sequenced in a study of cytomegalovirus exposure and HLA in healthy donors. Here immunoSEQ multiplex PCR was the method, and the copy in TCRdb shows in-frame clones only, minus some. The sample has roughly 190,000 clones, 65% to 85% seen once. The material sequenced was PBMCs. The source of these receptors is a man aged 40-49 years in good health and CMV-seropositive. The CDR3 runs from the conserved cysteine through the conserved F or W. The D gene is left open where the match is weak. Size is stated for part of the rows, as once, few or many counts, or as a class when the clone is expanded.

-,TRBV14,TRBJ1-4,-,TGTGCCAGCAGCCAAGATACACCGGGGGCAACTAATGAAAAACTGTTTTTT,CASSQDTPGATNEKLFF
-,TRBV27,TRBJ2-2,TRBD1,TGTGCCAGCAGCCGGACAGGACTGGACACCGGGGAGCTGTTTTTT,CASSRTGLDTGELFF
once,TRBV28,TRBJ1-4,TRBD1,TGTGCCAGCAGTCTCCCTCTCGGGACAGGGGTTGAAAAACTGTTTTTT,CASSLPLGTGVEKLFF
-,TRBV13,TRBJ1-2,-,TGTGCCAGCAGCCTCGGCACAGGGCTCACCTTC,CASSLGTGLTF
once,TRBV18,TRBJ1-2,-,TGTGCCAGCTCACCACAACAGGGATCTGAAGGCTACACCTTC,CASSPQQGSEGYTF
-,TRBV9,TRBJ1-2,-,TGTGCCAGCAGCGTATTTAGGACAGCGGAGATTACCTTC,CASSVFRTAEITF
-,TRBV7-6,TRBJ2-7,TRBD1,TGTGCCAGCAGCTCCGGGACAGGAACCTACGAGCAGTACTTC,CASSSGTGTYEQYF
-,TRBV28,TRBJ1-2,-,TGTGCCAGCAGTTTTAGAGGGTACGGCTACACCTTC,CASSFRGYGYTF
few,TRBV5-1,TRBJ2-1,-,TGCGCCAGCAGCGTGGGTCCCTGGTCGGGTGAGCAGTTCTTC,CASSVGPWSGEQFF
-,TRBV30,TRBJ2-7,-,TGTGCCTGGAGTTCACACCCTTATGCGGTGAAGCAGTACTTC,CAWSSHPYAVKQYF
-,TRBV21-1,TRBJ1-2,-,TGTGCCAGCAGCAAAGGAATGAGCAGGGCCTATGGCTACACCTTC,CASSKGMSRAYGYTF
few,TRBV5-1,TRBJ1-4,TRBD1,TGCGCCAGCAGCTTGTGGGGGACAGGAGAAAAACTGTTTTTT,CASSLWGTGEKLFF
-,TRBV9,TRBJ2-6,-,TGTGCCAGCAGCCCTTATGGTGGGGCCAACGGCCTGACTTTC,CASSPYGGANGLTF
-,TRBV21-1,TRBJ1-5,-,TGTGCCATCCCCGCACGGGACAGGGGGCATCAGCCCCAGCATTTT,CAIPARDRGHQPQHF
-,TRBV5-4,TRBJ2-7,-,TGTGCCAGCAGCTTGAACGGAGGGGGCGACGAGCAGTACTTC,CASSLNGGGDEQYF
-,TRBV6-5,TRBJ2-7,TRBD1,TGTGCCAGCAGATTGAACCGGGACAGGGGCTACGAGCAGTACTTC,CASRLNRDRGYEQYF
few,TRBV7-7,TRBJ1-1,TRBD1,TGTGCCAGCAGCCAGGACAGGGACACTGAAGCTTTCTTT,CASSQDRDTEAFF
-,TRBV5-1,TRBJ2-7,TRBD2,TGCGCCAGCAGTCCGGGACTAGCGGGGGATCTGGCCTACGAGCAGTACTTC,CASSPGLAGDLAYEQYF
once,TRBV6-1,TRBJ2-1,TRBD1,TGTGCCACCCGACAGGGTGGCTACAATGAGCAGTTCTTC,CATRQGGYNEQFF
-,TRBV6-6,TRBJ1-1,-,TGTGCCAGCAGTACAGCTGGCAGTCGAAACACTGAAGCTTTCTTT,CASSTAGSRNTEAFF
-,TRBV28,TRBJ2-1,-,TGTGCCAGCAGTTTCCGGGAGACGGCGTTCTTC,CASSFRETAFF
-,TRBV5-1,TRBJ1-2,-,TGCGCCAGCAGTTCCCCCCGGGGGGGCGATGGCTACACCTTC,CASSSPRGGDGYTF
once,TRBV29-1,TRBJ2-6,-,TGCAGCGTTGGCAGCGCCTCTGGGGCCAACGTCCTGACTTTC,CSVGSASGANVLTF
-,TRBV15,TRBJ2-7,TRBD1,TGTGCCACCAGCAGGGACAGGGTCTACGAGCAGTACTTC,CATSRDRVYEQYF
-,TRBV7-6,TRBJ2-7,TRBD2,TGTGCCAGCAGCCCGGGACTAGGGGCCTACGAGCAGTACTTC,CASSPGLGAYEQYF
-,TRBV4-2,TRBJ1-2,-,TGTGCCAGCAGCCAACCGGGTAACTATGGCTACACCTTC,CASSQPGNYGYTF
once,TRBV9,TRBJ2-2,TRBD2,TGTGCCAGCAGCGTAGGGCTAGCGGGAGGTACCGGGGAGCTGTTTTTT,CASSVGLAGGTGELFF
-,TRBV9,TRBJ2-7,-,TGTGCCAGCAGCGTAGGCCTAGGGGACTACGAGCAGTACTTC,CASSVGLGDYEQYF
-,TRBV6-5,TRBJ2-7,-,TGTGCCAGCAGTTACATTGAGACTAGGGGCGAGCAGTACTTC,CASSYIETRGEQYF
-,TRBV5-6,TRBJ2-3,TRBD1,TGTGCCAGCAGCCGCAGGGGGCAGGGGGCAACAGATACGCAGTATTTT,CASSRRGQGATDTQYF
-,TRBV7-2,TRBJ2-5,TRBD1,TGTGCCAGCAGCTTAACAGGGGGGTTTGAGACCCAGTACTTC,CASSLTGGFETQYF
-,TRBV7-9,TRBJ1-1,-,TGTGCCAGCAGCCCGCGCCCAGGGGACACTGAAGCTTTCTTT,CASSPRPGDTEAFF
-,TRBV18,TRBJ2-6,TRBD1,TGTGCCAGCTCATCACAGGGGGCTGGCTCTGGGGCCAACGGCCTGACTTTC,CASSSQGAGSGANGLTF
-,TRBV6-5,TRBJ1-1,TRBD1,TGTGCCAGCAGTAAGGGACAGCAGAACACTAAAGCTTTCTTT,CASSKGQQNTKAFF
few,TRBV6-1,TRBJ2-5,-,TGTGCCAGCAGTCGTGGGCCGCAGGGATTGGAGACCCAGTACTTC,CASSRGPQGLETQYF
-,TRBV2,TRBJ2-1,TRBD2,TGTGCCAGCAGTCGGGAGGCGGGCGGAATTGAGCAGTTCTTC,CASSREAGGIEQFF
-,TRBV28,TRBJ1-1,TRBD1,TGTGCCAGCAGTTCCGGGACAGGGAACACTGAAGCTTTCTTT,CASSSGTGNTEAFF
-,TRBV27,TRBJ2-3,-,TGTGCCAGCAGGTTGGAGGGCAGGGAAACAGATACGCAGTATTTT,CASRLEGRETDTQYF
-,TRBV2,TRBJ2-2,-,TGTGCCAGCAGTGAGGGTAGCGCGAACACCGGGGAGCTGTTTTTT,CASSEGSANTGELFF
-,TRBV27,TRBJ1-2,TRBD1,TGTGCCAGCAGTTTATCAGGGGGCGCGGGTGGCTACACCTTC,CASSLSGGAGGYTF
-,TRBV11-3,TRBJ2-1,-,TGTGCCAGCAGCTTAGCCGGTGTTGAGCAGTTCTTC,CASSLAGVEQFF
once,TRBV4-3,TRBJ1-4,TRBD1,TGCGCCAGCAGCCAAGATGACAGGGGGGCAACTAATGAAAAACTGTTTTTT,CASSQDDRGATNEKLFF
-,TRBV5-1,TRBJ2-5,-,TGCGCCAGCAGCTCGGGGTTTGGGGAGACCCAGTACTTC,CASSSGFGETQYF
-,TRBV5-1,TRBJ1-1,TRBD1,TGCGCCAGCAGCCCCTCCGGGACAGGGAACACTGAAGCTTTCTTT,CASSPSGTGNTEAFF
-,TRBV11-2,TRBJ1-1,-,TGTGCCAGCAGCTTATCCCAGCGTCCTACTGAAGCTTTCTTT,CASSLSQRPTEAFF
-,TRBV10-3,TRBJ2-7,-,TGTGCCATGGGTTCGAGGAGCTCCTACGAGCAGTACTTC,CAMGSRSSYEQYF
-,TRBV9,TRBJ1-1,-,TGTGCCAGCAGCGGAGACAGCGCTGTCGACACTGAAGCTTTCTTT,CASSGDSAVDTEAFF
-,TRBV6-5,TRBJ1-1,-,TGTGCCAGCAGTTTAAGGGCGGGTAGGGAAGCTTTCTTT,CASSLRAGREAFF
-,TRBV28,TRBJ2-5,-,TGTGCCAGCATCCCAGGGGGGCAAGAGACCCAGTACTTC,CASIPGGQETQYF
-,TRBV28,TRBJ1-5,TRBD1,TGTGCCAGCAGTACCTCGGACAGGGACGTTAGGCCCCAGCATTTT,CASSTSDRDVRPQHF
-,TRBV25-1,TRBJ2-7,-,TGTGCCAGCAGTATTTACAACGAGCAGTACTTC,CASSIYNEQYF
-,TRBV19,TRBJ1-4,-,TGTGCCAGTACCAGGACAGCTAATGAAAAACTGTTTTTT,CASTRTANEKLFF
-,TRBV28,TRBJ2-4,-,TGTGCCAGCAGTTTAGTACACCTAAACATTCAGTACTTC,CASSLVHLNIQYF
-,TRBV7-2,TRBJ2-5,TRBD1,TGTACGTCAGGACAGGGAGTGATCGGGGAGACCCAGTACTTC,CTSGQGVIGETQYF
-,TRBV7-9,TRBJ1-5,TRBD1,TGTGCCAGCAGCGGACAGGCGAGCAATCAGCCCCAGCATTTT,CASSGQASNQPQHF
many,TRBV4-2,TRBJ1-1,TRBD1,TGTGCCAGCAGGCTCAGGGGACAGAAAGTTGAAGCTTTCTTT,CASRLRGQKVEAFF
-,TRBV28,TRBJ2-3,TRBD2,TGTGCCAGCAGTTTAGGCGGGGGTTACACAGATACGCAGTATTTT,CASSLGGGYTDTQYF
-,TRBV19,TRBJ2-3,-,TGTGCCAGTAGTCAGGCGGGCTTCACAGATACGCAGTATTTT,CASSQAGFTDTQYF